Given below is one T cell receptor beta chain in context. Every PCR was spiked with synthetic TCR analog templates. Some clones are missing from TCRdb's copy, which holds only in-frame ones; the method was immunoSEQ multiplex PCR. Of tens of thousands of clones detected, approximately 81% appear once; the ten largest clones hold under 15%. The data were obtained in a study of PD-L1 blockade in urothelial cancer. The time point denotes: pretreatment peripheral blood. Each individual provided 1 to 8 samples (taken pretreatment and on-treatment). Germline values: CDR1 GTSNPN, CDR2 SVGIG (reference sequence). J gave up 1 base and V 5 bases, and 4 bases lay outside the gene matches. The CDR3 loop spans 14 amino acids.

The TCR was taken from a man aged 60-69 years with urothelial cancer. Here the sequenced sample was PBMCs, taken around atezolizumab (anti-PD-L1) treatment. J is TRBJ1-5 and V is TRBV30; 8 bases line up with TRBD1. The CDR3: CAWPGQGSNQPQHF. CDR3 nucleotide sequence: TGTGCCTGGCCCGGACAGGGCAGCAATCAGCCCCAGCATTTT.